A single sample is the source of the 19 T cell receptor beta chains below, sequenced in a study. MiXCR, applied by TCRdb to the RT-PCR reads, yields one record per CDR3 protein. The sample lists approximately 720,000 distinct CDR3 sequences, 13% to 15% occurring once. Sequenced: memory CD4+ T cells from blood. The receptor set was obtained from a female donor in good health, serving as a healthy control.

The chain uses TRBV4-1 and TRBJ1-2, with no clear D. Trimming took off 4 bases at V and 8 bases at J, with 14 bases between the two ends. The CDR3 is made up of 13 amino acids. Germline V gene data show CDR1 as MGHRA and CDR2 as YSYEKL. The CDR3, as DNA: TGCGCCAGCAGCCCCGTAGTTGTCAGCGGCTACACCTTC. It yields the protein CASSPVVVSGYTF.

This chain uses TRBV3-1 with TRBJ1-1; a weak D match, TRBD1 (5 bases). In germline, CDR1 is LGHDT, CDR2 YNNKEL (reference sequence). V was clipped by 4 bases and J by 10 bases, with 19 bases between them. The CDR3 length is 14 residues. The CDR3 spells CASSLGRAVGVAFF. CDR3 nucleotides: TGTGCCAGCAGCCTCGGCAGGGCTGTCGGTGTAGCTTTCTTT.

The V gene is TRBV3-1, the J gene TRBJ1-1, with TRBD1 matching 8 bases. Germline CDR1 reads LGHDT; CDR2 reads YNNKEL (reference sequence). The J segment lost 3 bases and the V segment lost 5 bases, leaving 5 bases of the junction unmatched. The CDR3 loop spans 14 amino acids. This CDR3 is CASSRPGGDTEAFF. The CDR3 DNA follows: TGTGCCAGCAGCAGACCAGGGGGCGACACTGAAGCTTTCTTT.

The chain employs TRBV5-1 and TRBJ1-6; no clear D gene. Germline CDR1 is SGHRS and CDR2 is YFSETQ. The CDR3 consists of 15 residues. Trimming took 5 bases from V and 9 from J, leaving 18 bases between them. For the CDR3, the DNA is TGCGCCAGCAGGCGAGACGGCTTAAGTTCTTCACCCCTCCACTTT. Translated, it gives CASRRDGLSSSPLHF.

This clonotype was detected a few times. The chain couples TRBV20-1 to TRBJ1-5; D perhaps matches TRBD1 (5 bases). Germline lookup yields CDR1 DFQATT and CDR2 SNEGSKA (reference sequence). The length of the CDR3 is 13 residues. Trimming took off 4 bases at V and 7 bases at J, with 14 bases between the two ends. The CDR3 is CSAKSTGVQPQHF. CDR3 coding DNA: TGCAGTGCTAAGAGTACGGGGGTCCAGCCCCAGCATTTT.

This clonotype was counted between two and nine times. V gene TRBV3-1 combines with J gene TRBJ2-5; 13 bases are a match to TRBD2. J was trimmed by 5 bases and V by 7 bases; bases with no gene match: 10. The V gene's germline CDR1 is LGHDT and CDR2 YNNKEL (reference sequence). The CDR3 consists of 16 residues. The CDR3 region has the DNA TGTGCCAGCACCAAACTAGCGGGAGGGCCTCAGGAGACCCAGTACTTC. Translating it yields CASTKLAGGPQETQYF.

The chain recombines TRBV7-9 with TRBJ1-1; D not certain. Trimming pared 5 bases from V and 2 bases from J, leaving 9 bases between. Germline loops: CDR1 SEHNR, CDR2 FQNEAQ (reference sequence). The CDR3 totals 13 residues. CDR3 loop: CASSRIQNTEAFF. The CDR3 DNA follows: TGTGCCAGCAGCCGAATCCAAAACACTGAAGCTTTCTTT.

The CDR3 sequence: CASSPAWGADTEAFF. Here the CDR3 DNA reads TGTGCCAGCTCACCGGCATGGGGGGCGGACACTGAAGCTTTCTTT. The J gene is TRBJ1-1, the V gene TRBV18; TRBD1 is a possible D gene (6 bases). CDR1 and CDR2 from the germline V gene are KGHSH and LQKENI. The CDR3 totals 15 residues. V was shortened by 3 bases and J by 3 bases, with 14 bases between the two germline ends.

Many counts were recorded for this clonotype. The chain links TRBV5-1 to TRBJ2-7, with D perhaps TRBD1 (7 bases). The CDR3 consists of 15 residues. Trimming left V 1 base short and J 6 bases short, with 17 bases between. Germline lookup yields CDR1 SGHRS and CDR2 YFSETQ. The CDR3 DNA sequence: TGCGCCAGCAGCTTGATCGGCCAGGGGGGTACCGAGCAGTACTTC. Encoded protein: CASSLIGQGGTEQYF. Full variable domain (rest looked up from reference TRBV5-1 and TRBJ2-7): KAGVTQTPRYLIKTRGQQVTLSCSPISGHRSVSWYQQTPGQGLQFLFEYFSETQRNKGNFPGRFSGRQFSNSRSEMNVSTLELGDSALYLCASSLIGQGGTEQYFGPGTRLTVT.

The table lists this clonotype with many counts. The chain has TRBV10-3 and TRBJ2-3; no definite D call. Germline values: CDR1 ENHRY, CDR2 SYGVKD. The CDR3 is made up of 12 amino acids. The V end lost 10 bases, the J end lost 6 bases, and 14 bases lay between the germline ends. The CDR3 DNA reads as TGTGCCACCTGGTCCCCCGGGGATACGCAGTATTTT. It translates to CATWSPGDTQYF.

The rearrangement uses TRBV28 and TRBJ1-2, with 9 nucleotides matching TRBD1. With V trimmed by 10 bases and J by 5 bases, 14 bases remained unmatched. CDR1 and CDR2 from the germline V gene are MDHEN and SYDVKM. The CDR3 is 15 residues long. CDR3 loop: CAILDRGQGRYGYTF. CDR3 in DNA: TGTGCCATCCTGGACAGGGGCCAGGGACGGTATGGCTACACCTTC.

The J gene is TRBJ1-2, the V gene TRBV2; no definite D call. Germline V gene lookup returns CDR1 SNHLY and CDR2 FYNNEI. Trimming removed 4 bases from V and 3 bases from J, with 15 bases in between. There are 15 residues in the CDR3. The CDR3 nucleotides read TGTGCCAGCAGTGGAGGGCCGGGCGGTGACTATGGCTACACCTTC. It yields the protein CASSGGPGGDYGYTF.

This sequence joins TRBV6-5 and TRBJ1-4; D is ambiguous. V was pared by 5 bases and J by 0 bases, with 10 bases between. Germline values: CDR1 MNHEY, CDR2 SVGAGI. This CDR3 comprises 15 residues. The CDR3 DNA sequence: TGTGCCAGCAGTCAATCCTTTACAACTAATGAAAAACTGTTTTTT. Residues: CASSQSFTTNEKLFF.

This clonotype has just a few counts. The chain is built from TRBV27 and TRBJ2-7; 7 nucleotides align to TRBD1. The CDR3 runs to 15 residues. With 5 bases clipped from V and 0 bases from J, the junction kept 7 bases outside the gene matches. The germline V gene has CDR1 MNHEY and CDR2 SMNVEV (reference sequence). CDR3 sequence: CASSPDRAISYEQYF. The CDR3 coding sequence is TGTGCCAGCAGTCCCGACAGGGCCATCTCCTACGAGCAGTACTTC.

The CDR3 sequence is CASEGLAPNEQFF. The DNA for the CDR3 is TGTGCCAGCGAAGGACTAGCGCCCAATGAGCAGTTCTTC. The chain couples TRBV6-2 or TRBV6-3 to TRBJ2-1; 9 positions agree with TRBD2. V was pared by 8 bases and J by 6 bases, with 5 bases of the junction left unmatched. Per the germline V gene, CDR1 is MNHEY and CDR2 is SVGEGT. The CDR3 totals 13 residues.

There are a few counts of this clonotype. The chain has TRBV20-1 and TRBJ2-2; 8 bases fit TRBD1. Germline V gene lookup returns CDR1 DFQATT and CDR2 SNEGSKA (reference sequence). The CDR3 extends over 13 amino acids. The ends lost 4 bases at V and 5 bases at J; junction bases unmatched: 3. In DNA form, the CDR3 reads TGCAGTGCTAACAACAGGGGGACCGGGGAGCTGTTTTTT. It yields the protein CSANNRGTGELFF.

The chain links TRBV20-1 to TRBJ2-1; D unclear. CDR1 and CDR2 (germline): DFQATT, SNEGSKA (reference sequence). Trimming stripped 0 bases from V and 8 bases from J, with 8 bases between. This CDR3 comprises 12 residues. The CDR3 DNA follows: TGCAGTGCTAGAGAAGGATGGGATGAGCAGTTCTTC. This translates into CSAREGWDEQFF.

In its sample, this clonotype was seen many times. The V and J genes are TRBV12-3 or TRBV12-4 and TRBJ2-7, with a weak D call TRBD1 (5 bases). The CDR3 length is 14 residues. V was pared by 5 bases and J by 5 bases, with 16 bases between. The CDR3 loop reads CASSTPLQGNEQYF. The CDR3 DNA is TGTGCCAGCAGTACTCCGCTTCAGGGAAACGAGCAGTACTTC.

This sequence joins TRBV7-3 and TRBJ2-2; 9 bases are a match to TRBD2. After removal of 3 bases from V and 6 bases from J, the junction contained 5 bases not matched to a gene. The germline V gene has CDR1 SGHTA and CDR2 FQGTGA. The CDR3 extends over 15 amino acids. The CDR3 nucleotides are TGTGCCAGCAGCTTCTTAGCGGGGGAGGCCGGGGAGCTGTTTTTT. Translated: CASSFLAGEAGELFF. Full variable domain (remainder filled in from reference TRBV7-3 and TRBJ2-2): GAGVSQTPSNKVTEKGKYVELRCDPISGHTALYWYRQSLGQGPEFLIYFQGTGAADDSGLPNDRFFAVRPEGSVSTLKIQRTERGDSAVYLCASSFLAGEAGELFFGEGSRLTVL.